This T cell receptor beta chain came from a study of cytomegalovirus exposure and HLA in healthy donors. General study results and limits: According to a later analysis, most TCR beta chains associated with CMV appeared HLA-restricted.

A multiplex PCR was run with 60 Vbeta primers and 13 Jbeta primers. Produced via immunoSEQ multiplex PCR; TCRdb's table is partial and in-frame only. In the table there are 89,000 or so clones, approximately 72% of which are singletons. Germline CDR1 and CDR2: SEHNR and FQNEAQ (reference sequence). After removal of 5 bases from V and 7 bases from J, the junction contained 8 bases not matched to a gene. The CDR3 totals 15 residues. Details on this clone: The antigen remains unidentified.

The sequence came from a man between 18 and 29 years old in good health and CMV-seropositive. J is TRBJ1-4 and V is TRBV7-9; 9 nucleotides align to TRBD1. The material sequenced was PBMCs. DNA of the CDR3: TGTGCCAGCAGCGCCCCGGGACAGGGCACTGAAAAACTGTTTTTT. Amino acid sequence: CASSAPGQGTEKLFF.